What follows are 9 T cell receptor beta chains derived from one specimen sequenced in a study of blood T cell repertoires in COVID-19. The method was immunoSEQ multiplex PCR; TCRdb's version includes in-frame clones alone and lacks a portion of them. There are around 170,000 clones in the sample; under 85% occur only once, and about 5.7% lies in the top ten. Material: peripheral blood. The receptors here all came from a woman in her thirties or forties with acute or convalescent COVID-19.

The CDR3 spells CASSLRLAGASTDTQYF. CDR3 nucleotides: TGTGCCAGCAGTCTCCGACTAGCGGGGGCCAGCACAGATACGCAGTATTTT. The chain links TRBV2 to TRBJ2-3; TRBD2 aligns across 12 bases. Germline CDR1 reads SNHLY; CDR2 reads FYNNEI. Trimming took 5 bases from V and 0 from J; bases not matched to a gene: 6. The CDR3 has 17 amino acids. Together with reference TRBV2 and TRBJ2-3, the CDR3 gives the full variable domain: EPEVTQTPSHQVTQMGQEVILRCVPISNHLYFYWYRQILGQKVEFLVSFYNNEISEKSEIFDDQFSVERPDGSNFTLKIRSTKLEDSAMYFCASSLRLAGASTDTQYFGPGTRLTVL.

The V call is TRBV2, the J call TRBJ2-1; tentative D call: TRBD1 (6 bases). Between the trimmed V and J ends, which lost 4 bases and 5 bases, there was a span of 18 bases. This CDR3 contains 16 residues. CDR1 and CDR2 from the germline V gene are SNHLY and FYNNEI. The CDR3 DNA sequence: TGTGCCAGCAGTGGAAGGAAACAGGGTTGGAACAATGAGCAGTTCTTC. Its translation is CASSGRKQGWNNEQFF. The entire variable domain, with the rest obtained from reference TRBV2 and TRBJ2-1, is as follows: EPEVTQTPSHQVTQMGQEVILRCVPISNHLYFYWYRQILGQKVEFLVSFYNNEISEKSEIFDDQFSVERPDGSNFTLKIRSTKLEDSAMYFCASSGRKQGWNNEQFFGPGTRLTVL.

The chain joins TRBV5-5 to TRBJ2-1; 10 nucleotides align to TRBD2. The germline V gene encodes CDR1 SGHKS and CDR2 YYEKEE (reference sequence). Trimming cost V 9 bases and J 0 bases; bases outside gene matches: 12. The CDR3 has 17 amino acids. The CDR3 bases are TGTGCCATCCTCAAGTCACTAGCGGGAAGCTCCTACAATGAGCAGTTCTTC. The encoded protein is CAILKSLAGSSYNEQFF.

The chain carries TRBV7-2 and TRBJ2-5, with 7 positions matching TRBD2. V shed 3 bases and J 2 bases; nucleotides not matched to a gene: 6. CDR3 length equals 15 residues. CDR1 is SGHTA and CDR2 is FQGNSA in the germline V gene. The CDR3 bases are TGTGCCAGCAGCTTCGGGGGGACGAGACAAGAGACCCAGTACTTC. Amino acids: CASSFGGTRQETQYF.

This sequence joins TRBV11-2 and TRBJ1-2, with D maybe TRBD1 (6 bases). This CDR3 is built from 14 residues. The germline V and J ends were trimmed by 1 base and 8 bases, with 14 bases remaining between them. CDR1 SGHAT and CDR2 FQNNGV come from the germline V gene. The CDR3 DNA follows: TGTGCCAGCAGCTTAGTGTCAGGGGTTGGGGGCTACACCTTC. Protein sequence: CASSLVSGVGGYTF.

The J gene is TRBJ1-1, the V gene TRBV7-9, with 8 nucleotides matching TRBD1. The V and J ends lost 5 bases and 1 base, in that order; junction bases with no gene match: 12. The CDR3 covers 17 residues. Germline values: CDR1 SEHNR, CDR2 FQNEAQ (reference sequence). CDR3 in DNA: TGTGCCAGCAGCCCCTTAGCCAGACAGGGGCGGAACACTGAAGCTTTCTTT. Encoded protein: CASSPLARQGRNTEAFF. The variable domain in full, completed from reference TRBV7-9 and TRBJ1-1, reads DTGVSQNPRHKITKRGQNVTFRCDPISEHNRLYWYRQTLGQGPEFLTYFQNEAQLEKSRLLSDRFSAERPKGSFSTLEIQRTEQGDSAMYLCASSPLARQGRNTEAFFGQGTRLTVV.

This chain joins TRBV2 and TRBJ2-7, with 7 bases lining up with TRBD1. Unmatched junction bases numbered 8, after V lost 3 bases and J lost 6 bases. This CDR3 comprises 14 residues. From germline, CDR1 is SNHLY and CDR2 FYNNEI. CDR3 loop: CASSDRQGVGEQYF. The CDR3 DNA follows: TGTGCCAGCAGTGATCGGCAGGGGGTGGGCGAGCAGTACTTC.

The chain has TRBV9 and TRBJ2-3; D call uncertain. This CDR3 spans 13 amino acids. Trimming removed 2 bases from V and 6 bases from J, with 10 bases in between. Looked up from germline, CDR1 is SGDLS and CDR2 is YYNGEE. CDR3 sequence: CASSVSHLDTQYF. The CDR3 DNA sequence: TGTGCCAGCAGCGTGTCCCATTTGGATACGCAGTATTTT.

The chain joins TRBV7-2 to TRBJ2-2; TRBD2 aligns across 7 bases. J lost 5 bases, V lost 5 bases, and 14 bases had no gene match. CDR3 size: 17 residues. Germline CDR1 is SGHTA and CDR2 is FQGNSA. This chain's CDR3 is CASSRSRAGVGTGELFF. DNA for the CDR3: TGTGCCAGCAGCCGTTCAAGGGCGGGAGTAGGAACCGGGGAGCTGTTTTTT.